The rows below give T cell receptor beta chains drawn from one sample of a study of ipilimumab plus nivolumab after autologous stem cell transplantation. The repertoire was sequenced with immunoSEQ multiplex PCR; TCRdb's copy has only in-frame clones and lacks some. This sample has around 21,000 clones, with 77% found just once. This sample comprised PBMCs, obtained in a trial of ipilimumab plus nivolumab as post-transplant consolidation. Receptors originate from a male donor with diffuse large B-cell lymphoma. CDR3s include the opening cysteine and the closing phenylalanine or tryptophan. The order of the fields is clone size, V gene, J gene, D gene, CDR3 length, CDR3 protein, CDR3 DNA. A D gene is named only where the DNA matches it firmly. The size field is filled for only some rows; it gives once, few, many or a size class.

abundance: .; v_gene: TRBV30; j_gene: TRBJ1-1; d_gene: .; len: 12; CDR3aa: CACIEGGTEAFF; CDR3nt: TGTGCCTGTATTGAGGGGGGCACTGAAGCTTTCTTT
abundance: .; v_gene: TRBV4-1; j_gene: TRBJ1-5; d_gene: .; len: 18; CDR3aa: CASSPNLFRDPVGQPQHF; CDR3nt: TGCGCCAGCAGCCCCAACCTTTTTCGGGACCCGGTGGGGCAGCCCCAGCATTTT
abundance: once; v_gene: TRBV2; j_gene: TRBJ2-6; d_gene: .; len: 15; CDR3aa: CASSALSAGANVLTF; CDR3nt: TGTGCCAGCAGTGCCCTATCTGCTGGGGCCAACGTCCTGACTTTC
abundance: .; v_gene: TRBV18; j_gene: TRBJ1-4; d_gene: .; len: 14; CDR3aa: CASSPGARHEKLFF; CDR3nt: TGTGCCAGCTCCCCCGGAGCGCGGCATGAAAAACTGTTTTTT
abundance: .; v_gene: TRBV2; j_gene: TRBJ2-7; d_gene: .; len: 12; CDR3aa: CASSDEGREQYF; CDR3nt: TGTGCCAGCAGTGACGAGGGGCGCGAGCAGTACTTC
abundance: few; v_gene: TRBV4-2; j_gene: TRBJ2-3; d_gene: .; len: 16; CDR3aa: CASSQRTGGGTDTQYF; CDR3nt: TGTGCCAGCAGCCAACGCACAGGGGGGGGAACAGATACGCAGTATTTT
abundance: .; v_gene: TRBV5-1; j_gene: TRBJ1-6; d_gene: .; len: 15; CDR3aa: CASSLDRENSSPLHF; CDR3nt: TGCGCCAGCAGCTTGGACAGGGAGAATAGTTCACCCCTCCACTTT
abundance: once; v_gene: TRBV28; j_gene: TRBJ2-3; d_gene: .; len: 15; CDR3aa: CASSRTGSSTDTQYF; CDR3nt: TGTGCCAGCAGTCGGACTGGATCTAGCACAGATACGCAGTATTTT
abundance: .; v_gene: TRBV9; j_gene: TRBJ2-7; d_gene: .; len: 14; CDR3aa: CASSVGLGTYEQYF; CDR3nt: TGTGCCAGCAGCGTAGGGTTGGGTACCTACGAGCAGTACTTC
abundance: .; v_gene: TRBV19; j_gene: TRBJ1-5; d_gene: TRBD1; len: 14; CDR3aa: CASTGQGRGQPQHF; CDR3nt: TGTGCCAGCACCGGACAGGGGAGGGGTCAGCCCCAGCATTTT
abundance: .; v_gene: TRBV7-3; j_gene: TRBJ1-6; d_gene: TRBD1; len: 14; CDR3aa: CASSQDRDNSPLHF; CDR3nt: TGTGCCAGCAGCCAAGACAGGGATAATTCACCCCTCCACTTT
abundance: .; v_gene: TRBV14; j_gene: TRBJ2-7; d_gene: .; len: 14; CDR3aa: CASSQDAGRFEQYF; CDR3nt: TGTGCCAGCAGCCAAGATGCAGGGAGATTCGAGCAGTACTTC
abundance: .; v_gene: TRBV10-3; j_gene: TRBJ2-2; d_gene: .; len: 20; CDR3aa: CAISEHGGQRGETGTGELFF; CDR3nt: TGTGCCATCAGTGAACACGGGGGCCAAAGAGGCGAAACGGGGACCGGGGAGCTGTTTTTT
abundance: once; v_gene: TRBV28; j_gene: TRBJ2-1; d_gene: TRBD2; len: 11; CDR3aa: CASSSTSRRFF; CDR3nt: TGTGCCAGCAGTTCGACTAGCCGTCGGTTCTTC
abundance: few; v_gene: TRBV19; j_gene: TRBJ1-5; d_gene: .; len: 15; CDR3aa: CASSRRTDSNQPQHF; CDR3nt: TGTGCCAGTAGTCGACGGACTGATAGCAATCAGCCCCAGCATTTT
abundance: .; v_gene: TRBV4-1; j_gene: TRBJ1-4; d_gene: TRBD1; len: 20; CDR3aa: CASSPGGGQGSRSTNEKLFF; CDR3nt: TGCGCCAGCAGCCCAGGTGGGGGACAGGGGAGCCGCTCGACTAATGAAAAACTGTTTTTT
abundance: .; v_gene: TRBV19; j_gene: TRBJ1-2; d_gene: TRBD1; len: 16; CDR3aa: CASSIRVDGTGYGYTF; CDR3nt: TGTGCCAGTAGTATAAGGGTCGACGGGACAGGGTATGGCTACACCTTC
abundance: .; v_gene: TRBV5-4; j_gene: TRBJ2-1; d_gene: .; len: 12; CDR3aa: CASSSRVNEQFF; CDR3nt: TGTGCCAGCAGCTCCAGGGTCAATGAGCAGTTCTTC
abundance: few; v_gene: TRBV6-5; j_gene: TRBJ2-7; d_gene: TRBD2; len: 15; CDR3aa: CASRDLAGVTYEQYF; CDR3nt: TGTGCCAGCAGAGACCTAGCGGGGGTTACCTACGAGCAGTACTTC
abundance: once; v_gene: TRBV11-1; j_gene: TRBJ2-3; d_gene: .; len: 14; CDR3aa: CASSLGDSRDTQYF; CDR3nt: TGTGCCAGCAGCTTAGGTGATAGCCGAGATACGCAGTATTTT
abundance: .; v_gene: TRBV11-1; j_gene: TRBJ2-3; d_gene: .; len: 16; CDR3aa: CASSLMGGAGTDTQYF; CDR3nt: TGTGCCAGCAGCCTAATGGGGGGGGCCGGGACAGATACGCAGTATTTT
abundance: .; v_gene: TRBV19; j_gene: TRBJ1-2; d_gene: .; len: 14; CDR3aa: CASSIFRSNYGYTF; CDR3nt: TGTGCCAGTAGTATTTTCAGATCTAACTATGGCTACACCTTC
abundance: .; v_gene: TRBV18; j_gene: TRBJ2-5; d_gene: TRBD1; len: 15; CDR3aa: CASSPLGQYQETQYF; CDR3nt: TGTGCCAGCTCACCTTTGGGACAGTACCAAGAGACCCAGTACTTC
abundance: .; v_gene: TRBV28; j_gene: TRBJ1-5; d_gene: TRBD1; len: 16; CDR3aa: CASRAATGGTNQPQHF; CDR3nt: TGTGCCAGCAGGGCAGCTACAGGGGGCACTAATCAGCCCCAGCATTTT
abundance: .; v_gene: TRBV15; j_gene: TRBJ2-3; d_gene: .; len: 16; CDR3aa: CATSRDRPWGTDTQYF; CDR3nt: TGTGCCACCAGCAGAGATCGTCCGTGGGGAACAGATACGCAGTATTTT
abundance: .; v_gene: TRBV18; j_gene: TRBJ1-1; d_gene: .; len: 15; CDR3aa: CASSLTDGLNTEAFF; CDR3nt: TGTGCCAGCTCACTTACGGACGGATTGAACACTGAAGCTTTCTTT
abundance: once; v_gene: TRBV7-8; j_gene: TRBJ2-5; d_gene: TRBD1; len: 15; CDR3aa: CASSAPDRGGETQYF; CDR3nt: TGTGCCAGCAGCGCGCCGGACAGGGGCGGGGAGACCCAGTACTTC
abundance: .; v_gene: TRBV18; j_gene: TRBJ1-2; d_gene: TRBD1; len: 15; CDR3aa: CASSPERTGLYGYTF; CDR3nt: TGTGCCAGCTCACCCGAAAGGACAGGCCTCTATGGCTACACCTTC
abundance: few; v_gene: TRBV19; j_gene: TRBJ2-3; d_gene: TRBD2; len: 14; CDR3aa: CASSSSGNTDTQYF; CDR3nt: TGTGCCAGTAGTAGTAGCGGGAACACAGATACGCAGTATTTT
abundance: .; v_gene: TRBV5-6; j_gene: TRBJ2-5; d_gene: TRBD1; len: 14; CDR3aa: CASSSGQGAQTQYF; CDR3nt: TGTGCCAGCAGCTCAGGACAGGGTGCACAGACCCAGTACTTC
abundance: .; v_gene: TRBV2; j_gene: TRBJ2-7; d_gene: .; len: 12; CDR3aa: CASSETMGEQYF; CDR3nt: TGTGCCAGCAGTGAAACCATGGGCGAGCAGTACTTC
abundance: once; v_gene: TRBV18; j_gene: TRBJ2-7; d_gene: TRBD1; len: 15; CDR3aa: CASSMPGQRAYEQYF; CDR3nt: TGTGCCAGCTCAATGCCGGGACAGCGAGCCTACGAGCAGTACTTC
abundance: .; v_gene: TRBV29-1; j_gene: TRBJ1-1; d_gene: .; len: 11; CDR3aa: CSVSGVTEAFF; CDR3nt: TGCAGCGTTTCAGGGGTTACTGAAGCTTTCTTT
abundance: .; v_gene: TRBV7-8; j_gene: TRBJ2-1; d_gene: .; len: 13; CDR3aa: CASNRDRSNEQFF; CDR3nt: TGTGCCAGCAACCGGGACCGAAGCAATGAGCAGTTCTTC
abundance: .; v_gene: TRBV7-9; j_gene: TRBJ2-7; d_gene: TRBD2; len: 15; CDR3aa: CASSGWGLAGYEQYF; CDR3nt: TGTGCCAGCAGCGGGTGGGGACTAGCGGGCTACGAGCAGTACTTC
abundance: .; v_gene: TRBV28; j_gene: TRBJ2-7; d_gene: .; len: 15; CDR3aa: CASSDKGTGSYEQYF; CDR3nt: TGTGCCAGCAGTGACAAAGGGACGGGGAGCTACGAGCAGTACTTC
abundance: few; v_gene: TRBV28; j_gene: TRBJ1-2; d_gene: .; len: 16; CDR3aa: CASSLGGEGSSFGYTF; CDR3nt: TGTGCCAGCAGCCTGGGGGGTGAAGGTTCCTCATTTGGCTACACCTTC
abundance: .; v_gene: TRBV10-2; j_gene: TRBJ2-3; d_gene: TRBD1; len: 14; CDR3aa: CATRGDRASDTQYF; CDR3nt: TGCGCCACCCGGGGGGACAGGGCCTCAGATACGCAGTATTTT
abundance: few; v_gene: TRBV5-6; j_gene: TRBJ1-4; d_gene: TRBD1; len: 13; CDR3aa: CASKDRGDEKLFF; CDR3nt: TGTGCCAGCAAGGACAGGGGTGATGAAAAACTGTTTTTT
abundance: few; v_gene: TRBV7-2; j_gene: TRBJ2-3; d_gene: TRBD2; len: 18; CDR3aa: CASSLGGFSGGPLDTQYF; CDR3nt: TGTGCCAGCAGCTTAGGTGGATTTAGCGGGGGGCCCCTGGATACGCAGTATTTT
abundance: .; v_gene: TRBV30; j_gene: TRBJ2-7; d_gene: TRBD1; len: 14; CDR3aa: CAWSVADRVGEQYF; CDR3nt: TGTGCCTGGAGTGTGGCGGACAGGGTGGGCGAGCAGTACTTC
abundance: once; v_gene: TRBV9; j_gene: TRBJ1-2; d_gene: .; len: 19; CDR3aa: CASSVLDGARGAQNYGYTF; CDR3nt: TGTGCCAGCAGCGTATTGGACGGGGCCAGGGGTGCTCAGAACTATGGCTACACCTTC
abundance: .; v_gene: TRBV18; j_gene: TRBJ1-1; d_gene: .; len: 14; CDR3aa: CASSPNDGNTEAFF; CDR3nt: TGTGCCAGCTCCCCTAATGACGGGAACACTGAAGCTTTCTTT
abundance: .; v_gene: TRBV6-5; j_gene: TRBJ2-7; d_gene: .; len: 14; CDR3aa: CASSWDGLTYEQYF; CDR3nt: TGTGCCAGCAGTTGGGACGGACTAACCTACGAGCAGTACTTC
abundance: .; v_gene: TRBV23-1; j_gene: TRBJ2-5; d_gene: .; len: 18; CDR3aa: CASSRGRARRGYQETQYF; CDR3nt: TGCGCCAGCAGCCGAGGGAGGGCCCGGAGGGGGTACCAAGAGACCCAGTACTTC
abundance: .; v_gene: TRBV14; j_gene: TRBJ1-2; d_gene: .; len: 14; CDR3aa: CASSQEQGAYGYTF; CDR3nt: TGTGCCAGCAGCCAAGAACAGGGAGCCTATGGCTACACCTTC
abundance: few; v_gene: TRBV19; j_gene: TRBJ1-4; d_gene: .; len: 15; CDR3aa: CASSETAATNEKLFF; CDR3nt: TGTGCCAGTAGCGAAACAGCAGCAACTAATGAAAAACTGTTTTTT
abundance: .; v_gene: TRBV30; j_gene: TRBJ1-5; d_gene: TRBD1; len: 14; CDR3aa: CAWSVNQGDQPQHF; CDR3nt: TGTGCCTGGAGTGTTAATCAGGGGGATCAGCCCCAGCATTTT
abundance: .; v_gene: TRBV6-4; j_gene: TRBJ2-1; d_gene: .; len: 16; CDR3aa: CASSERVAGSYNEQFF; CDR3nt: TGTGCCAGCAGTGAGAGGGTAGCAGGCTCCTACAATGAGCAGTTCTTC
abundance: once; v_gene: TRBV28; j_gene: TRBJ1-4; d_gene: .; len: 12; CDR3aa: CASSGPTRILCF; CDR3nt: TGTGCCAGCAGCGGGCCGACCAGAATCCTTTGCTTT
abundance: few; v_gene: TRBV4-1; j_gene: TRBJ1-2; d_gene: .; len: 13; CDR3aa: CASSQNPGEGYTF; CDR3nt: TGCGCCAGCAGTCAAAACCCTGGGGAGGGCTACACCTTC
abundance: .; v_gene: TRBV30; j_gene: TRBJ1-6; d_gene: .; len: 14; CDR3aa: CAAGWQLGNSPLHF; CDR3nt: TGTGCCGCCGGGTGGCAGTTGGGGAATTCACCCCTCCACTTT
abundance: few; v_gene: TRBV5-8; j_gene: TRBJ2-1; d_gene: .; len: 14; CDR3aa: CASSFSSAANEQFF; CDR3nt: TGTGCCAGCAGCTTTTCGTCGGCAGCAAATGAGCAGTTCTTC
abundance: .; v_gene: TRBV5-6; j_gene: TRBJ1-3; d_gene: .; len: 14; CDR3aa: CASSLVQGRNTIYF; CDR3nt: TGTGCCAGCAGCTTGGTCCAGGGGAGAAACACCATATATTTT
abundance: .; v_gene: TRBV5-4; j_gene: TRBJ1-2; d_gene: TRBD1; len: 15; CDR3aa: CASSDGTGGGYGYTF; CDR3nt: TGTGCCAGCAGCGACGGGACAGGGGGCGGCTATGGCTACACCTTC
abundance: .; v_gene: TRBV5-1; j_gene: TRBJ2-2; d_gene: .; len: 15; CDR3aa: CASSLHVGNTGELFF; CDR3nt: TGCGCCAGCAGCCTCCACGTGGGGAACACCGGGGAGCTGTTTTTT
abundance: many; v_gene: TRBV7-6; j_gene: TRBJ2-7; d_gene: .; len: 14; CDR3aa: CASSLAHGSYEQYF; CDR3nt: TGTGCCAGCAGCTTAGCGCACGGGTCTTACGAGCAGTACTTC